In this sample, the clone carrying this T cell receptor (beta chain) turned up a few times. The data belong to a study of shared clonotypes between healthy human individuals. Overall study context: Aged 18 to 49, the donors were two women and three men.

The run depth of the assay was deep. The authors loaded approximately 220 ng DNA, about 30,000 T cell genomes, into sorted-subset replicate PCRs. This table comes from immunoSEQ multiplex PCR, and its TCRdb copy is limited to in-frame clones, with some not included. The table has 950,000 to 1,300,000 clones, roughly 80% seen once. The CDR3 consists of 14 residues. With 5 bases removed from V and 4 bases from J, the gap between germline ends came to 14 bases. Germline V gives CDR1 MNHEY, CDR2 SMNVEV (reference sequence). The chain carries TRBV27 and TRBJ1-1, with a weak D call TRBD1 (6 bases). The source material was memory CD4+ T cells sorted from blood. Subset reported: CD45RA-negative fraction. This TCR was recovered from a man aged 18 to 35 in good health. CDR3 amino acids: CASSQRRDTTEAFF. The CDR3 nucleotides read TGTGCCAGCAGTCAACGCCGGGACACCACTGAAGCTTTCTTT.